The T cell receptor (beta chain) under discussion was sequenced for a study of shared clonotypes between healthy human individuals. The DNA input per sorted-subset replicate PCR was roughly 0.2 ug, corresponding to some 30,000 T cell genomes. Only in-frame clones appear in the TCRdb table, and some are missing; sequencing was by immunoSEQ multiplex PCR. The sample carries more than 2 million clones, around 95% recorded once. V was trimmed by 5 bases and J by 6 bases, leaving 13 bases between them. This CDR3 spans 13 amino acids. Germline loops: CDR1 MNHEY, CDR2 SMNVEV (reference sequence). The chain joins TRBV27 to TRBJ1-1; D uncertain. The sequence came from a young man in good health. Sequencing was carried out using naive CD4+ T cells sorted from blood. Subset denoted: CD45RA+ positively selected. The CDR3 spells CASSRTRDAEAFF. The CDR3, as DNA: TGTGCCAGCAGTCGGACCCGGGATGCTGAAGCTTTCTTT.